What follows describes a single T cell receptor beta chain. Antigen: not known. The data were taken from a study of T cell responses to AZD1222 COVID-19 vaccine. Study information: Pooling of second doses given at about 4 or about 12 weeks was done. Findings and limits, study-wide: Increases in Spike-specific TCR breadth and depth were seen after two AZD1222 doses. Donors were chiefly white British, with a greater number of females, and clonal diversity was perhaps underestimated.

The data were produced by immunoSEQ multiplex PCR, yet TCRdb's version contains in-frame clones alone and is incomplete. The sample lists 75,000 to 100,000 clones, about 89% occurring once. Trimming stripped 2 bases from V and 6 bases from J, with 14 bases between. Germline CDR1 reads SGHRS; CDR2 reads YFSETQ. The CDR3 contains 15 residues. The sequence was obtained from an adult in good health. Sequenced material: peripheral blood, taken on day 0 of AZD1222 vaccination. The chain recombines TRBV5-1 with TRBJ2-2; D might be TRBD1 (5 bases). DNA of the CDR3: TGCGCCAGCAGCTTTGGCAGGGTACCTGCCGGGGAGCTGTTTTTT. Protein: CASSFGRVPAGELFF.